This T cell receptor (beta chain) was profiled in a study of T cell responses to AZD1222 COVID-19 vaccine. Study observations and caveats: Clonal diversity was possibly underestimated, and the donors were mostly white British, with more females.

Using immunoSEQ multiplex PCR, the repertoire was profiled, and TCRdb retains in-frame clones only, with some absent. This sample has about 150,000 clones, with roughly nine tenths found just once. Remarks on this clone: The antigen is unknown.

Germline V gene data show CDR1 as MDHEN and CDR2 as SYDVKM. V shed 6 bases and J 5 bases; nucleotides not matched to a gene: 9. The CDR3 loop spans 16 amino acids. This chain joins TRBV28 and TRBJ1-6; 8 bases agree with TRBD1. The specimen comprised peripheral blood, sampled on day 0 of MenACWY control vaccination. This clonotype originated in an adult in good health. The CDR3 nucleotides read TGTGCCAGCAGCGGACGAGGGACAGGTCATAATTCACCCCTCCACTTT. Translation gives CASSGRGTGHNSPLHF.